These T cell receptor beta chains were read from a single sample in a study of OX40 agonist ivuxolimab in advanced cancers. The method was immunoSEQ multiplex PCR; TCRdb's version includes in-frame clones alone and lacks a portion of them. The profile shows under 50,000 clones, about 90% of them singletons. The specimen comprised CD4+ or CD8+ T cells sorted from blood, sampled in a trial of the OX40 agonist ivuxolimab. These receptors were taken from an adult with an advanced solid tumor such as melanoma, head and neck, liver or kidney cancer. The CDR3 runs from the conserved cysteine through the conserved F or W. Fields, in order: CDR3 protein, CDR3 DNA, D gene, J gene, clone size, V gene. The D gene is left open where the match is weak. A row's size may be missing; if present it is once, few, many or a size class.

CDR3aa: CASSSRGPETQYF
CDR3nt: TGTGCCAGCAGCTCCAGGGGGCCAGAGACCCAGTACTTC
d_gene: TRBD1
j_gene: TRBJ2-5
abundance: .
v_gene: TRBV7-9

CDR3aa: CASSVGILETQYF
CDR3nt: TGTGCCAGCAGCGTCGGCATTTTGGAGACCCAGTACTTC
d_gene: .
j_gene: TRBJ2-5
abundance: .
v_gene: TRBV9

CDR3aa: CASSLDGARGRPEAFF
CDR3nt: TGTGCCAGCAGCTTAGACGGGGCCCGGGGGCGCCCTGAAGCTTTCTTT
d_gene: .
j_gene: TRBJ1-1
abundance: .
v_gene: TRBV11-3

CDR3aa: CASSLGWTEETQYF
CDR3nt: TGTGCCAGCAGCTTGGGATGGACAGAAGAGACCCAGTACTTC
d_gene: .
j_gene: TRBJ2-5
abundance: few
v_gene: TRBV5-6

CDR3aa: CASSFTRGTYNSPLHF
CDR3nt: TGTGCCAGCAGCTTTACCAGGGGGACCTATAATTCACCCCTCCACTTT
d_gene: TRBD1
j_gene: TRBJ1-6
abundance: .
v_gene: TRBV13

CDR3aa: CASRLFDGAYEQYF
CDR3nt: TGCGCCAGCCGACTTTTCGACGGTGCCTACGAGCAGTACTTC
d_gene: .
j_gene: TRBJ2-7
abundance: .
v_gene: TRBV5-1

CDR3aa: CASSLPGGGVTNYGYTF
CDR3nt: TGTGCCAGCAGCCTTCCCGGGGGGGGCGTTACTAACTATGGCTACACCTTC
d_gene: .
j_gene: TRBJ1-2
abundance: .
v_gene: TRBV4-2

CDR3aa: CASSPPVETEAFF
CDR3nt: TGTGCCAGCTCACCACCGGTAGAAACTGAAGCTTTCTTT
d_gene: .
j_gene: TRBJ1-1
abundance: .
v_gene: TRBV18

CDR3aa: CASSEVQFAKNIQYF
CDR3nt: TGTGCCAGTAGCGAGGTCCAGTTTGCCAAAAACATTCAGTACTTC
d_gene: .
j_gene: TRBJ2-4
abundance: few
v_gene: TRBV19

CDR3aa: CASSSRANEKLFF
CDR3nt: TGTGCCAGCTCAAGCAGGGCTAATGAAAAACTGTTTTTT
d_gene: .
j_gene: TRBJ1-4
abundance: .
v_gene: TRBV18

CDR3aa: CASSGTVLSNQPQHF
CDR3nt: TGTGCCAGCAGTGGGACAGTACTTTCTAATCAGCCCCAGCATTTT
d_gene: TRBD1
j_gene: TRBJ1-5
abundance: .
v_gene: TRBV7-8

CDR3aa: CASRRTGGGAGELFF
CDR3nt: TGTGCCAGCAGACGGACAGGGGGAGGTGCCGGGGAGCTGTTTTTT
d_gene: TRBD1
j_gene: TRBJ2-2
abundance: .
v_gene: TRBV6-4

CDR3aa: CASSPTGGHYGYTF
CDR3nt: TGTGCCAGCAGCCCCACGGGAGGCCACTATGGCTACACCTTC
d_gene: .
j_gene: TRBJ1-2
abundance: once
v_gene: TRBV11-2

CDR3aa: CASSFPGQKETQYF
CDR3nt: TGTGCCAGCAGCTTTCCGGGACAGAAAGAGACCCAGTACTTC
d_gene: TRBD1
j_gene: TRBJ2-5
abundance: .
v_gene: TRBV7-3

CDR3aa: CASRGYGYTF
CDR3nt: TGTGCCAGCAGGGGCTATGGCTACACCTTC
d_gene: .
j_gene: TRBJ1-2
abundance: .
v_gene: TRBV28

CDR3aa: CASSPRQGNTEAFF
CDR3nt: TGTGCCAGCAGCCCCCGACAGGGGAACACTGAAGCTTTCTTT
d_gene: TRBD1
j_gene: TRBJ1-1
abundance: .
v_gene: TRBV7-9

CDR3aa: CASGRGPLLNYGYTF
CDR3nt: TGTGCTAGCGGCAGGGGGCCGCTCCTTAACTATGGCTACACCTTC
d_gene: TRBD1
j_gene: TRBJ1-2
abundance: .
v_gene: TRBV6-1

CDR3aa: CASRSGQGSIQYF
CDR3nt: TGTGCCAGCAGATCGGGACAGGGAAGCATTCAGTACTTC
d_gene: TRBD1
j_gene: TRBJ2-4
abundance: .
v_gene: TRBV28

CDR3aa: CATSRQVVTEAFF
CDR3nt: TGTGCCACCAGCAGACAGGTAGTCACTGAAGCTTTCTTT
d_gene: .
j_gene: TRBJ1-1
abundance: once
v_gene: TRBV15

CDR3aa: CAWSRGRDSPLHF
CDR3nt: TGTGCCTGGAGTAGGGGCAGAGATTCACCCCTCCACTTT
d_gene: .
j_gene: TRBJ1-6
abundance: few
v_gene: TRBV30

CDR3aa: CASSPSGVTYNEQFF
CDR3nt: TGTGCCAGCAGCCCCAGCGGGGTAACCTACAATGAGCAGTTCTTC
d_gene: TRBD2
j_gene: TRBJ2-1
abundance: .
v_gene: TRBV14

CDR3aa: CASSLVTGQGKTQYF
CDR3nt: TGTGCCAGCAGCTTGGTAACAGGACAGGGAAAGACCCAGTACTTC
d_gene: TRBD1
j_gene: TRBJ2-5
abundance: few
v_gene: TRBV5-4

CDR3aa: CASLSYGQRDNEQFF
CDR3nt: TGTGCCAGTCTGTCGTACGGACAGAGAGACAATGAGCAGTTCTTC
d_gene: .
j_gene: TRBJ2-1
abundance: once
v_gene: TRBV11-2

CDR3aa: CAWARQGNQPQHF
CDR3nt: TGTGCCTGGGCCCGACAGGGCAATCAGCCCCAGCATTTT
d_gene: .
j_gene: TRBJ1-5
abundance: .
v_gene: TRBV30

CDR3aa: CASSHLGTGGNTIYF
CDR3nt: TGTGCCAGCAGCCACCTTGGGACAGGGGGAAACACCATATATTTT
d_gene: TRBD1
j_gene: TRBJ1-3
abundance: few
v_gene: TRBV14

CDR3aa: CASSTGQQNSPLHF
CDR3nt: TGCGCCAGCAGCACCGGACAGCAGAATTCACCCCTCCACTTT
d_gene: .
j_gene: TRBJ1-6
abundance: .
v_gene: TRBV5-1

CDR3aa: CASSLALAGVRELFF
CDR3nt: TGTGCCAGCAGTTTGGCCCTAGCGGGAGTTAGGGAGCTGTTTTTT
d_gene: TRBD2
j_gene: TRBJ2-2
abundance: .
v_gene: TRBV2

CDR3aa: CASSLGYSYEQYF
CDR3nt: TGCGCCAGCAGCTTAGGTTACTCCTACGAGCAGTACTTC
d_gene: .
j_gene: TRBJ2-7
abundance: .
v_gene: TRBV5-1

CDR3aa: CASSPQGGDNSEAFF
CDR3nt: TGTGCCAGCAGCCCACAGGGGGGGGACAACTCTGAAGCTTTCTTT
d_gene: TRBD1
j_gene: TRBJ1-1
abundance: .
v_gene: TRBV7-3

CDR3aa: CASSPSSGSAETQYF
CDR3nt: TGTGCCAGCTCACCATCTAGCGGGAGTGCGGAGACCCAGTACTTC
d_gene: TRBD2
j_gene: TRBJ2-5
abundance: .
v_gene: TRBV18

CDR3aa: CASSWGLAGATDTQYF
CDR3nt: TGTGCCAGCAGCTGGGGATTAGCGGGAGCCACAGATACGCAGTATTTT
d_gene: TRBD2
j_gene: TRBJ2-3
abundance: .
v_gene: TRBV27

CDR3aa: CASSSGVQGAYEQYF
CDR3nt: TGTGCCAGCAGTAGTGGTGTCCAGGGAGCCTACGAGCAGTACTTC
d_gene: .
j_gene: TRBJ2-7
abundance: .
v_gene: TRBV27

CDR3aa: CASSRAGYEQFF
CDR3nt: TGTGCCAGCAGCCGAGCAGGGTATGAGCAGTTCTTC
d_gene: .
j_gene: TRBJ2-1
abundance: .
v_gene: TRBV6-1

CDR3aa: CASSGRGGWSEQYF
CDR3nt: TGTGCCAGCAGCGGAAGAGGGGGATGGTCCGAGCAGTACTTC
d_gene: .
j_gene: TRBJ2-7
abundance: once
v_gene: TRBV7-3

CDR3aa: CASSQVGYEQYF
CDR3nt: TGTGCCAGCAGCCAAGTGGGCTACGAGCAGTACTTC
d_gene: .
j_gene: TRBJ2-7
abundance: few
v_gene: TRBV14

CDR3aa: CAWSVVQVQFF
CDR3nt: TGTGCCTGGAGTGTAGTTCAAGTGCAGTTCTTC
d_gene: .
j_gene: TRBJ2-1
abundance: .
v_gene: TRBV30

CDR3aa: CASRTDRGWGYTF
CDR3nt: TGTGCCAGCAGAACCGACAGGGGTTGGGGCTACACCTTC
d_gene: TRBD1
j_gene: TRBJ1-2
abundance: .
v_gene: TRBV28